These T cell receptor beta chains were read from a single sample in a study of sequential checkpoint blockade in melanoma. Assay: immunoSEQ multiplex PCR; the TCRdb copy retains only in-frame clones and omits some. This table holds 10,000 to 11,000 clones, around three quarters found once. Specimen: CD8+ T cells sorted from blood (inferred from file names), collected from a patient given nivolumab and ipilimumab in sequence. These receptors originate from a human donor with melanoma. The CDR3 runs from the conserved cysteine through the conserved F or W. D genes are given only for firm matches. Clone size is given for some rows only: seen once, a few or many times, or a class if the clone is expanded.

d_call,cdr3_length,clone_size,j_call,v_call,cdr3_aa,cdr3_nt
TRBD1,14,NA,TRBJ1-1,TRBV7-9,CASSARQGDTEAFF,TGTGCCAGCAGCGCCCGACAGGGGGACACTGAAGCTTTCTTT
TRBD1,14,NA,TRBJ1-2,TRBV28,CASSLSGQGGGYTF,TGTGCCAGCAGTCTCTCAGGACAGGGGGGTGGCTACACCTTC
NA,13,NA,TRBJ1-1,TRBV6-4,CASSLQGGTEAFF,TGTGCCAGCAGCCTACAGGGTGGCACTGAAGCTTTCTTT
TRBD1,15,once,TRBJ2-1,TRBV7-6,CASSSGQGARNEQFF,TGTGCCAGCAGCTCGGGACAGGGGGCGAGGAATGAGCAGTTCTTC
NA,16,NA,TRBJ1-4,TRBV5-1,CASSLRGREGNEKLFF,TGCGCCAGCAGCTTGAGAGGGCGCGAGGGTAATGAAAAACTGTTTTTT
NA,15,NA,TRBJ1-2,TRBV4-3,CASSQDWRQSYGYTF,TGCGCCAGCAGCCAAGATTGGCGACAGTCCTATGGCTACACCTTC
NA,13,NA,TRBJ2-7,TRBV27,CASSLSSGYEQYF,TGTGCCAGCAGTTTATCGAGCGGCTACGAGCAGTACTTC
NA,16,NA,TRBJ1-1,TRBV2,CASSEADLGYVAEAFF,TGTGCCAGCAGTGAAGCCGACCTCGGGTACGTGGCTGAAGCTTTCTTT
NA,12,NA,TRBJ1-1,TRBV5-6,CASSRPGTEAFF,TGTGCTAGCAGCCGACCGGGGACTGAAGCTTTCTTT
TRBD1,17,NA,TRBJ1-6,TRBV11-2,CASSLDRWAGARGALHF,TGTGCCAGCAGCTTAGATCGGTGGGCAGGGGCCAGGGGGGCCCTCCACTTT
TRBD2,16,NA,TRBJ2-7,TRBV5-1,CASSPYRGSGGGEQYF,TGCGCCAGCAGCCCCTACCGGGGGAGCGGGGGGGGCGAGCAGTACTTC
NA,17,NA,TRBJ2-6,TRBV19,CASRWTAVGSGANVLTF,TGTGCCAGTAGGTGGACTGCAGTCGGCTCTGGGGCCAACGTCCTGACTTTC
TRBD1,15,NA,TRBJ2-7,TRBV9,CTSSASTGNPGEQYF,TGTACCAGCAGCGCATCGACAGGGAACCCGGGCGAGCAGTACTTC
TRBD1,15,NA,TRBJ1-5,TRBV4-2,CASSHDTGGNQPQHF,TGTGCCAGCAGCCACGATACAGGGGGCAATCAGCCCCAGCATTTT
NA,16,NA,TRBJ1-2,TRBV29-1,CSVDRHPDFNNYGYTF,TGCAGCGTTGACCGTCACCCCGACTTTAATAACTATGGCTACACCTTC
NA,14,NA,TRBJ2-7,TRBV28,CASSLRGGAYEQYF,TGTGCCAGCAGTTTAAGAGGGGGGGCCTACGAGCAGTACTTC
TRBD1,14,NA,TRBJ1-4,TRBV7-2,CASSPTGAFEKLFF,TGTGCCAGCAGCCCGACAGGGGCGTTTGAAAAACTGTTTTTT
NA,12,NA,TRBJ1-1,TRBV4-2,CASSQEGTKAFF,TGTGCCAGCAGCCAAGAAGGGACTAAAGCTTTCTTT
NA,20,once,TRBJ1-2,TRBV21-1,CASSKGGPPGRGRDGYGYTF,TGTGCCAGCAGCAAAGGGGGCCCTCCGGGCAGGGGGCGAGACGGCTATGGCTACACCTTC
NA,14,NA,TRBJ1-2,TRBV29-1,CSAGREGVVYGYTF,TGCAGCGCGGGGCGGGAGGGGGTCGTCTATGGCTACACCTTC
NA,17,NA,TRBJ1-6,TRBV5-4,CASSSTSFGGYNSPLHF,TGTGCCAGCAGCTCGACAAGTTTTGGGGGGTATAATTCACCCCTCCACTTT
NA,13,NA,TRBJ2-7,TRBV7-9,CASSLVSGYEQYF,TGTGCCAGCAGCTTAGTCTCGGGTTACGAGCAGTACTTC
NA,16,NA,TRBJ1-2,TRBV23-1,CASSQAFDSSVHGYTF,TGCGCCAGCAGCCAAGCCTTTGACAGTTCGGTACATGGCTACACCTTC
TRBD1,14,NA,TRBJ2-7,TRBV6-5,CASSYGGQGYEQYF,TGTGCCAGCAGTTACGGCGGACAGGGCTACGAGCAGTACTTC
NA,14,NA,TRBJ2-7,TRBV28,CASSLMDIAYEQYF,TGTGCCAGCAGTTTGATGGACATCGCCTACGAGCAGTACTTC
TRBD1,16,NA,TRBJ1-4,TRBV28,CASSFPGTGGDEKLFF,TGTGCCAGCAGTTTCCCGGGGACAGGGGGCGATGAAAAACTGTTTTTT
NA,15,NA,TRBJ1-2,TRBV29-1,CSVEDLFGGNYGYTF,TGCAGCGTTGAAGATCTTTTCGGGGGGAACTATGGCTACACCTTC
NA,17,NA,TRBJ1-6,TRBV19,CASSKRGARSYNSPLHF,TGTGCCAGTAGCAAGCGGGGTGCCCGCTCCTATAATTCACCCCTCCACTTT
TRBD1,11,few,TRBJ2-7,TRBV29-1,CSVAGGNEQYF,TGCAGCGTTGCAGGGGGCAACGAGCAGTACTTC
NA,15,NA,TRBJ1-2,TRBV6-5,CASSYGQYDNYGYTF,TGTGCCAGCAGTTACGGGCAGTACGATAACTATGGCTACACCTTC
NA,13,NA,TRBJ2-7,TRBV4-2,CASSQDESDEQYF,TGTGCCAGCAGCCAAGACGAATCAGACGAGCAGTACTTC
TRBD1,14,few,TRBJ2-7,TRBV7-9,CASSGQGQGYEQYF,TGTGCCAGCAGTGGACAGGGTCAAGGCTACGAGCAGTACTTC
NA,14,NA,TRBJ2-7,TRBV9,CASSVSRESYEQYF,TGTGCCAGCAGCGTATCGAGGGAATCCTACGAGCAGTACTTC
TRBD1,13,NA,TRBJ2-7,TRBV29-1,CSVEETGSYEQYF,TGCAGCGTTGAAGAGACAGGGTCCTACGAGCAGTACTTC
TRBD1,16,NA,TRBJ2-1,TRBV2,CASSEGTGATYNEQFF,TGTGCCAGCAGTGAGGGGACAGGGGCGACCTACAATGAGCAGTTCTTC
NA,15,few,TRBJ2-7,TRBV19,CASSMLAGRYYEQYF,TGTGCCAGTAGTATGTTGGCGGGGAGATATTACGAGCAGTACTTC
TRBD1,15,NA,TRBJ1-1,TRBV18,CASSPTDRGITEAFF,TGTGCCAGCTCACCAACGGACAGGGGGATCACTGAAGCTTTCTTT
TRBD1,14,NA,TRBJ2-7,TRBV2,CANTGTANTYEQYF,TGTGCCAACACCGGGACAGCAAACACCTACGAGCAGTACTTC
NA,15,NA,TRBJ2-7,TRBV7-9,CASSLRTGISYEQYF,TGTGCCAGCAGCTTGCGTACAGGGATCTCCTACGAGCAGTACTTC
NA,16,NA,TRBJ1-5,TRBV6-5,CASSYRYQGGDQPQHF,TGTGCCAGCAGTTATCGATACCAGGGAGGGGATCAGCCCCAGCATTTT
NA,13,NA,TRBJ1-1,TRBV7-8,CASSRLGGPEAFF,TGTGCCAGCAGCCGCCTCGGGGGGCCTGAAGCTTTCTTT
NA,15,NA,TRBJ2-6,TRBV9,CASSVTGSGANVLTF,TGTGCCAGCAGCGTCACTGGCTCTGGGGCCAACGTCCTGACTTTC
TRBD2,14,NA,TRBJ2-7,TRBV9,CASSPGTSGYEQYF,TGTGCCAGCAGCCCCGGGACTAGCGGCTACGAGCAGTACTTC
NA,13,NA,TRBJ1-5,TRBV7-2,CASSLSTAQPQHF,TGTGCCAGCAGCCTCTCTACAGCCCAGCCCCAGCATTTT
NA,17,NA,TRBJ2-7,TRBV7-9,CASSFGSQGPVTYEQYF,TGTGCCAGCAGCTTTGGCTCTCAGGGGCCGGTAACCTACGAGCAGTACTTC
NA,17,NA,TRBJ1-4,TRBV28,CASSFPGSSTTNEKLFF,TGTGCCAGCAGTTTCCCTGGATCTAGTACAACTAATGAAAAACTGTTTTTT